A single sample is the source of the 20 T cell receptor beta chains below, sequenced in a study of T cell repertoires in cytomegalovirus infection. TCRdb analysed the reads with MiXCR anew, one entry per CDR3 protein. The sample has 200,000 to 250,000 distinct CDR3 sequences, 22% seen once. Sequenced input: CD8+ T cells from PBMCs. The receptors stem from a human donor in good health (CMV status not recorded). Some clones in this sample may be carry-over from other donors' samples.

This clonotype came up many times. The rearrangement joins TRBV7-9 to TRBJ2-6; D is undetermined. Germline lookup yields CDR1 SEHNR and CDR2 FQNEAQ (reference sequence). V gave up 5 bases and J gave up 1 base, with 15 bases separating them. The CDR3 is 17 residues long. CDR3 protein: CASSPIPAISGANVLTF. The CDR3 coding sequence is TGTGCCAGCAGCCCCATCCCGGCGATATCTGGGGCCAACGTCCTGACTTTC.

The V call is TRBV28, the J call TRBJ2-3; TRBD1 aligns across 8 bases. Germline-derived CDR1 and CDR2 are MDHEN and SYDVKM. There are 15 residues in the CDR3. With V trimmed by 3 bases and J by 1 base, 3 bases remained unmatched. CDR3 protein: CASSFPGGGTDTQYF. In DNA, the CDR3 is TGTGCCAGCAGTTTTCCAGGGGGCGGCACAGATACGCAGTATTTT.

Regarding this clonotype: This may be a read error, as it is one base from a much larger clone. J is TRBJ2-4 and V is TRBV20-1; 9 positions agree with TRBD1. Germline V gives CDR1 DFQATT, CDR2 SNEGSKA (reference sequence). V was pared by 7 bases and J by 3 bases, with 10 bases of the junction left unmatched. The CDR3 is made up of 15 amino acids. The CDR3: CSVTNRGPVKNIQYF. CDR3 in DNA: TGCAGTGTTACGAACAGGGGGCCGGTCAAAAACATTCAGTACTTC.

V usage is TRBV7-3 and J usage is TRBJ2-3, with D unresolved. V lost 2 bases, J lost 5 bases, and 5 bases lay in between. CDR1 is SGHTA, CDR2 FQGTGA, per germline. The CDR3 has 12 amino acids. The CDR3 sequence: CASSLSRDTQYF. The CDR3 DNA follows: TGTGCCAGCAGCTTATCGAGAGATACGCAGTATTTT.

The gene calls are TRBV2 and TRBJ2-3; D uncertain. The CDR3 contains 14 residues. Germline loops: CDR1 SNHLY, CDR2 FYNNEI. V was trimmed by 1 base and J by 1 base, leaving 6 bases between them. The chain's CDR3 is CASSEVRGTDTQYF. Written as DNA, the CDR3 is TGTGCCAGCAGTGAAGTAAGGGGCACAGATACGCAGTATTTT. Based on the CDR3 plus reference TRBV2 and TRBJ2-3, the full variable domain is EPEVTQTPSHQVTQMGQEVILRCVPISNHLYFYWYRQILGQKVEFLVSFYNNEISEKSEIFDDQFSVERPDGSNFTLKIRSTKLEDSAMYFCASSEVRGTDTQYFGPGTRLTVL.

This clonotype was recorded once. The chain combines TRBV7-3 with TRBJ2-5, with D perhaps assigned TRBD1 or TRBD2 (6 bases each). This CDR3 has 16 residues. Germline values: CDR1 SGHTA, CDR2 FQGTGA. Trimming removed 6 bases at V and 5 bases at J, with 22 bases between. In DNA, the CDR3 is TGTGCCAGCAGTACAGGCCTGGTGGGGGGCCGGGAGACCCAGTACTTC. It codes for CASSTGLVGGRETQYF.

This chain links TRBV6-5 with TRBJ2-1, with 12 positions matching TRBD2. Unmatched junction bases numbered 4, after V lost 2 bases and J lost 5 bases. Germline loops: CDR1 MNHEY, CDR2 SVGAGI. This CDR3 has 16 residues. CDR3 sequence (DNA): TGTGCCAGCAGTTACCAGACTAGCGGGGGTCACAATGAGCAGTTCTTC. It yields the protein CASSYQTSGGHNEQFF.

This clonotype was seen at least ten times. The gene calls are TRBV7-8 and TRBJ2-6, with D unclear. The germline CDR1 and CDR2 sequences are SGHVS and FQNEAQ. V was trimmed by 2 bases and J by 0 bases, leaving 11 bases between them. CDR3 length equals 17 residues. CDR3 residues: CASSLSRSLSGANVLTF. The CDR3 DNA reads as TGTGCCAGCAGCTTAAGTAGATCACTCTCTGGGGCCAACGTCCTGACTTTC.

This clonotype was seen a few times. The CDR3 DNA reads as TGTGCCAGCAGTTTAGCCGGGGACGATTACTATGGCTACACCTTC. Protein: CASSLAGDDYYGYTF. V usage is TRBV12-3 or TRBV12-4 and J usage is TRBJ1-2; perhaps TRBD1 as D (5 bases). Trimming took 0 bases from V and 3 from J, leaving 11 bases between them. CDR3 length equals 15 residues.

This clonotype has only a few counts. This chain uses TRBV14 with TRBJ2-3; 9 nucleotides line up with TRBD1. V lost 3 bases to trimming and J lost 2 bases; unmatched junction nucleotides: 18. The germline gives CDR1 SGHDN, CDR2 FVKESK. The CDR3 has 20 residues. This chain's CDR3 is CASSHHRGRLPLYDTDTQYF. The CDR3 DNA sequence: TGTGCCAGCAGCCACCACAGGGGGCGACTTCCACTCTACGACACAGATACGCAGTATTTT.

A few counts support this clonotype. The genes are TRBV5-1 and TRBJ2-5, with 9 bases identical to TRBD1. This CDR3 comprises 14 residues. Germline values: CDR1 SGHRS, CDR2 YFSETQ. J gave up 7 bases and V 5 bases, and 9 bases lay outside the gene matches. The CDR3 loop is CASRPGQGTGTQYF. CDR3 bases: TGCGCCAGCAGACCGGGACAGGGAACTGGGACCCAGTACTTC.

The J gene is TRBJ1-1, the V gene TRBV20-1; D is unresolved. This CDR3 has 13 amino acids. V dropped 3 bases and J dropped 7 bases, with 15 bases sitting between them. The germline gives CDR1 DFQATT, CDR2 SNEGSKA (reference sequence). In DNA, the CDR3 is TGCAGTGCTAGCCCAGGCGATGGACGTGAAGCTTTCTTT. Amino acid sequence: CSASPGDGREAFF.

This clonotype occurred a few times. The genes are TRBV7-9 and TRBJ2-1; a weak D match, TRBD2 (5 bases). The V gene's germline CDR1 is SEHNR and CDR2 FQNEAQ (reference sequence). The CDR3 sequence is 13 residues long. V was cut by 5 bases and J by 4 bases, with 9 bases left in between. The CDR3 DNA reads TGTGCCAGCAGCATGGACTTGTACAATGAGCAGTTCTTC. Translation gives CASSMDLYNEQFF.

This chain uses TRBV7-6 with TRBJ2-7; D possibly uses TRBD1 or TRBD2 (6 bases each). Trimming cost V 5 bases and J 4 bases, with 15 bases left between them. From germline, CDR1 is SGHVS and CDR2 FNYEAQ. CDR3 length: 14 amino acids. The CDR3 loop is CASSPRGPVYEQYF. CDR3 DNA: TGTGCCAGCAGCCCCCGGGGGCCAGTATACGAGCAGTACTTC.

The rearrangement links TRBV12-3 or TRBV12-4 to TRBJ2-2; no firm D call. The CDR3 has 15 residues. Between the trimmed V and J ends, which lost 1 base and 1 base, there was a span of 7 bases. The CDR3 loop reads CASSLGPLNTGELFF. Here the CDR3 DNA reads TGTGCCAGCAGTTTAGGACCGCTGAACACCGGGGAGCTGTTTTTT.

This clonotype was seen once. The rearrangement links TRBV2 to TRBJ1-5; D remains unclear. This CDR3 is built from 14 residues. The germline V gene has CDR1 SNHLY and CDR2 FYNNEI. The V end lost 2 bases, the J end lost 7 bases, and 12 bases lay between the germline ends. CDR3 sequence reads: CASSETWEPQPQHF. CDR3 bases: TGTGCCAGCAGTGAAACCTGGGAACCGCAGCCCCAGCATTTT.

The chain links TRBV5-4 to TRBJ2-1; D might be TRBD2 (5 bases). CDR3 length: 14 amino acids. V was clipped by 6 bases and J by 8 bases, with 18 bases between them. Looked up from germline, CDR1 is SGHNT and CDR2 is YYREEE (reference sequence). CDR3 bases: TGTGCCAGCACCCTGATCTCGGGGAGCTATGAGCAGTTCTTC. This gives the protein CASTLISGSYEQFF.

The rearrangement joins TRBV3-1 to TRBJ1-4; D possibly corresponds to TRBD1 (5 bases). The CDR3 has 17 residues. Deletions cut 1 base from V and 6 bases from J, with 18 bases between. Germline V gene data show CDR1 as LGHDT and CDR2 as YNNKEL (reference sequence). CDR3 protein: CASSQGDLFGSDEKLFF. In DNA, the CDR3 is TGTGCCAGCAGCCAAGGGGACCTATTCGGTTCTGATGAAAAACTGTTTTTT.

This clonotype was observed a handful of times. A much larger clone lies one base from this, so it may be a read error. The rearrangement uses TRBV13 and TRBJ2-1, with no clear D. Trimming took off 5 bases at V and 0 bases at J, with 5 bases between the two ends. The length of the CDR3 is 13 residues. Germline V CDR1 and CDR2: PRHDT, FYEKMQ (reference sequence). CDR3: CASSQSSYNEQFF. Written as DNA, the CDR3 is TGTGCCAGCAGCCAGAGCTCCTACAATGAGCAGTTCTTC.

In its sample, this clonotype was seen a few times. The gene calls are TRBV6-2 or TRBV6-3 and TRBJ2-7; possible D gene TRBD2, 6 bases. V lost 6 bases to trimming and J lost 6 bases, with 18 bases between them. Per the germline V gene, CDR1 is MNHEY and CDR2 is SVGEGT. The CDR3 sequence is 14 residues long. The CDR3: CASSRDFAVIEQYF. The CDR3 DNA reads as TGTGCCAGCAGCCGGGACTTCGCCGTGATCGAGCAGTACTTC.